This paragraph reports one TCR beta chain. This specimen belongs to a study of blood T cell repertoires in COVID-19. V was trimmed by 3 bases and J by 1 base, leaving 6 bases between them. Germline CDR1 is ENHRY and CDR2 is SYGVKD. CDR3 size: 13 residues. The data were produced by immunoSEQ multiplex PCR, yet TCRdb's version contains in-frame clones alone and is incomplete. The sample yields around 130,000 clones, about 83% seen once. This sequence joins TRBV10-3 and TRBJ1-2; D call uncertain. Specimen: peripheral blood. The clonotype was recovered from a man in his 60s with acute or convalescent COVID-19. CDR3 bases: TGTGCCATCAGTGAAGACATTAACTATGGCTACACCTTC. Translating it yields CAISEDINYGYTF.